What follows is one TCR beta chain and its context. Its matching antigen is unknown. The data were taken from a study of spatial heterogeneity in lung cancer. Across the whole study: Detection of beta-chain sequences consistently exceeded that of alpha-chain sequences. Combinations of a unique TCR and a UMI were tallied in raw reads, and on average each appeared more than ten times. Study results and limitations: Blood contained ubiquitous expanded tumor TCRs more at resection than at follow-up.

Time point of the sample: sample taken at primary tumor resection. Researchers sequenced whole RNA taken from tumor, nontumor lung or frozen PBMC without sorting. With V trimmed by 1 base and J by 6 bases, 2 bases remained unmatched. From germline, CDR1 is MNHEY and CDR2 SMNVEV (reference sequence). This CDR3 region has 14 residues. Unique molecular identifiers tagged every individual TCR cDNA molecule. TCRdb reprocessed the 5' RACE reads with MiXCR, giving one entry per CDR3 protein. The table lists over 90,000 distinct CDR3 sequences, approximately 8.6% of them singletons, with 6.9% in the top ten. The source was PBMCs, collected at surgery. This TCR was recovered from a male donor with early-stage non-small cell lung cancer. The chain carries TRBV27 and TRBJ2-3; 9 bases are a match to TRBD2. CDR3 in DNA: TGTGCCAGCAGTTTATGGCTAGCGGGGGATACGCAGTATTTT. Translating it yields CASSLWLAGDTQYF.